This T cell receptor (beta chain) was obtained from a study of shared clonotypes between healthy human individuals (dated by TCRdb to the early 2020s). A note on the overall study: A few men and a couple of women, aged 18 to 49 years, made up the cohort. The study deeply sequenced blood TCR repertoires of five healthy adults to estimate repertoire size and the extent of clonotype sharing between individuals. To increase sequencing depth and limit assay-specific biases, different laboratories used diverse techniques to prepare libraries and sequence TCR repertoires. Per donor, leukapheresis produced somewhere between about 0.94 and 9.5 billion PBMCs. For each donor, three plates each were used for CD4 naive and CD4 memory, two plates were used for CD8 naive, and one plate was used for CD8 memory.

This clone came up many times. Its antigen is not yet known. No much larger clonotype is one base removed from it; base qualities were not supplied. CDR1 and CDR2, per the germline V gene, are MDHEN and SYDVKM. The CDR3 numbers 11 residues from cysteine through phenylalanine. The sequence is cut down to CDR3 DNA, 33 bases in frame from base 1. Between the V and J ends, shortened by 3 bases and 10 bases respectively, the junction contains 10 bases. Using the deep immunoSEQ assay, TCR CDR3 regions were amplified from genomic DNA by multiplex PCR. Extracted genomic DNA from each cell subset was spread evenly across all wells of several immunoSEQ 96-well plates, with each plate serving as a replicate. For sorted subsets, around 200 ng genomic DNA, equal to tens of thousands of T cell genomes, was loaded into each replicate PCR. Purified libraries were measured with a Qubit 3.0 fluorometer, size-checked on a Bioanalyzer 2100, and measured again with the KAPA Library Quantification kit. Each immunoSEQ 96-well plate was sequenced on its own single-read 150-cycle Illumina NextSeq 550 flow cell. Regarding the original processing steps: Because the immunoSEQ output included only junctional sequences and no quality scores, the filtering could not be the same as the filtering used for full-length reads. To assign V/J genes and CDR3, sequences were annotated against IMGT germline references using PyIR, a Python wrapper for IgBLAST v1.9. Reads were filtered out if the reads had weak V/J assignments (E-value above 1e-6), no CDR3, stop codons, out-of-frame junctions, or ambiguous translated residues. V3J clonotypes were defined as sequences sharing an identical inferred V gene, J gene, and CDR3 amino acid sequence. The percentage overlap between two repertoires was calculated by dividing the number of shared unique clonotypes by the size of the smaller repertoire. Repertoire richness was assessed with RTK rarefaction, the Chao1 estimator, and Recon v2.1 estimates of unobserved clonotypes. OLGA was used to compute generation probabilities for all TCRbeta clonotypes that the gDNA method yielded from a few donors. Here the immuneACCESS table is served through TCRdb, limited to in-frame sequences with V and J called. Missing clones are a known gap in these copies; in checked studies unresolved V genes cover under half, and the rest lacks a known reason. The V and J calls and clone size are taken from that table; D and trimming were inferred from the DNA. The sample contains 110,000 or so clones, about 67% of them found a single time. Under 30% of the sample is held by the ten biggest clonotypes.

Healthy HIV-negative adults with no recently reported acute infections or vaccinations were included as donors. Every donor was a Caucasian adult residing in Nashville, Tennessee, USA. CD8 memory samples were composed of magnetically selected CD45RO+ cells combined with CCR7-negative CD45RA+ effector memory (TemRA) cells. Blood was obtained by leukapheresis, after which PBMCs were separated by Ficoll-Histopaque density gradient centrifugation and cryopreserved in liquid nitrogen vapor phase. Analytical flow cytometry was used to check the purity and quantity of each magnetically sorted T cell population. Genomic DNA was isolated from each sorted fraction and quantified by UV absorbance on a Nanodrop 2000c. On the study overall, not on this receptor specifically: Pairwise subsampling led to the expectation that sequencing depth would affect the degree of clonotype sharing among donors. Larger estimated clonotype richness was generally found for naive subsets than for memory subsets. The genetic and exposure-history diversity represented was limited by the small number of donors. Even with the large sequencing depth, rarefaction of the sorted-subset datasets indicated that sequencing was incomplete. Compared with non-shared clonotypes, clonotypes shared by all four sorted-subset donors had higher generation probabilities. Only blood was sampled, and tissue TCR repertoires likely differ from those in blood. Sharing across four donors was observed for 5% to 6.5% of naive CD4, 3% to 3.5% of naive CD8, 2% to 2.5% of memory CD4, and around 0.44% of memory CD8 clonotypes.

This receptor chain uses TRBV28 and TRBJ2-7; the D gene is not confidently resolved. The source is a woman aged 25 to 39 in good health. Sequencing used memory CD8+ T cells sorted from blood. What the cell subset or site label conveys for this sample: CD45RO+ cells pooled with CCR7-negative TemRA cells. At the DNA level, the sequence is TGTGCCAGCAGTTTTTCGTATTCCCAGTACTTC. It codes for CASSFSYSQYF.